Each of the 20 T cell receptor beta chains below was sequenced from the same sample in a study of T-cell memory formation after mild COVID-19. MiXCR, applied by TCRdb to the 5' RACE reads, yields one record per CDR3 protein. This sample has 200,000 to 250,000 distinct CDR3 sequences, with less than 20% found just once. What was sequenced was PBMCs or a T cell subset sorted from them (not recorded which). The source of these receptors is an adult woman who had mild COVID-19 (a few samples of this study predate the infection). Cell type and time point are not known.

CDR3 in amino acids: CASSLRDSQETQYF. The DNA of the CDR3 is TGTGCCAGCAGCCTCCGGGACTCTCAAGAGACCCAGTACTTC. The V and J genes are TRBV12-3 or TRBV12-4 and TRBJ2-5; D is possibly TRBD2 (6 bases). CDR3 length: 14 amino acids. Trimming removed 6 bases at V and 2 bases at J, with 13 bases between.

The chain recombines TRBV5-1 with TRBJ2-2; TRBD2 agrees at 7 bases. The germline V gene has CDR1 SGHRS and CDR2 YFSETQ. V trimming: 4 bases; J trimming: 1 base; junction bases outside the gene matches: 7. CDR3 size: 16 residues. This chain's CDR3 is CASSRASGGNTGELFF. CDR3 nucleotide sequence: TGCGCCAGCAGCCGAGCTAGCGGTGGGAACACCGGGGAGCTGTTTTTT.

This clonotype was found many times. In DNA, the CDR3 is TGTGCCAGCTCACCGCCATCCGACAGGTCGACGCAGTATTTT. Protein product: CASSPPSDRSTQYF. V and J are TRBV18 and TRBJ2-3, with TRBD1 as a possible D gene (6 bases). The CDR3 is 14 amino acids. The germline CDR1 and CDR2 sequences are KGHSH and LQKENI. The V end was cut by 3 bases, the J end by 9 bases, with 16 bases between.

This clonotype was detected a few times. V usage is TRBV19 and J usage is TRBJ1-5; no reliable D call. V lost 3 bases and J lost 4, with 10 bases in between. This CDR3 has 14 amino acids. Germline V gives CDR1 LNHDA, CDR2 SQIVND (reference sequence). The CDR3 coding sequence is TGTGCCAGTAGTATTCAGAGTCCGAATCAGCCCCAGCATTTT. Translation: CASSIQSPNQPQHF.

This clonotype has just a few counts. The genes are TRBV5-1 and TRBJ1-1; D unclear. Trimming removed 2 bases from V and 0 bases from J, with 5 bases in between. This CDR3 has 13 residues. Germline V gene data show CDR1 as SGHRS and CDR2 as YFSETQ. The CDR3 sequence: CASSFVVNTEAFF. As DNA, the CDR3 is TGCGCCAGCAGCTTCGTTGTGAACACTGAAGCTTTCTTT.

The J gene is TRBJ2-7, the V gene TRBV7-6, with D maybe TRBD2 (6 bases). Germline V CDR1 and CDR2: SGHVS, FNYEAQ. This CDR3 region has 13 residues. V lost 5 bases and J lost 6, with 14 bases in between. This chain's CDR3 is CASSLNRRAEQYF. The CDR3 DNA follows: TGTGCCAGCAGCCTCAATAGGAGGGCCGAGCAGTACTTC.

Concerning this clonotype: A much bigger clone sits one base away, suggesting this may be a read error. The chain employs TRBV2 and TRBJ1-1; 7 bases match TRBD1. CDR3 length: 14 residues. V lost 6 bases to trimming and J lost 0 bases; unmatched junction nucleotides: 4. Germline V gene sequence: CDR1 SNHLY, CDR2 FYNNEI. The CDR3 here is CASRPGTVNTEAFF. The CDR3 nucleotides are TGTGCCAGCAGACCCGGGACAGTGAACACTGAAGCTTTCTTT. Based on the CDR3 plus reference TRBV2 and TRBJ1-1, the full variable domain is EPEVTQTPSHQVTQMGQEVILRCVPISNHLYFYWYRQILGQKVEFLVSFYNNEISEKSEIFDDQFSVERPDGSNFTLKIRSTKLEDSAMYFCASRPGTVNTEAFFGQGTRLTVV.

V usage is TRBV12-3 or TRBV12-4 and J usage is TRBJ1-2; TRBD1 aligns across 9 bases. The CDR3 totals 15 residues. V was clipped by 3 bases and J by 8 bases; unmatched bases: 10. The CDR3 is CASSLEGTGLSGYTF. The CDR3 DNA is TGTGCCAGCAGTTTGGAGGGGACAGGGCTTAGCGGCTACACCTTC.

J is TRBJ2-1 and V is TRBV27, with 10 bases matching TRBD2. Trimming removed 5 bases from V and 4 bases from J; junction bases left unmatched: 14. The CDR3 totals 18 residues. In germline, CDR1 is MNHEY, CDR2 SMNVEV (reference sequence). Written as DNA, the CDR3 is TGTGCCAGCAGTCCCACCACCCCATGGACTAGCGGTTACAATGAGCAGTTCTTC. Translation gives CASSPTTPWTSGYNEQFF.

The gene calls are TRBV21-1 and TRBJ2-5. TRBV21-1 is described as a pseudogene. This CDR3 has 13 amino acids. As DNA, the CDR3 is TGTGCCAGCAGCAAGTCAGGCCAAGAGACCCAGTACTTC. Protein: CASSKSGQETQYF.

In its sample, this clonotype was seen a few times. The rearrangement links TRBV5-1 to TRBJ2-7; tentative D call: TRBD2 (5 bases). The germline V gene has CDR1 SGHRS and CDR2 YFSETQ. The CDR3 loop spans 14 amino acids. Trimming pared 4 bases from V and 6 bases from J, leaving 17 bases between. CDR3 coding DNA: TGCGCCAGCAGCCCCCCCGGGGATCGAGGCGAGCAGTACTTC. It is translated as CASSPPGDRGEQYF. Full variable domain (rest looked up from reference TRBV5-1 and TRBJ2-7): KAGVTQTPRYLIKTRGQQVTLSCSPISGHRSVSWYQQTPGQGLQFLFEYFSETQRNKGNFPGRFSGRQFSNSRSEMNVSTLELGDSALYLCASSPPGDRGEQYFGPGTRLTVT.

This clonotype came up a few times. The CDR3 reads CASSWRGSSDGYTF. The CDR3 DNA follows: TGTGCCAGCAGCTGGCGGGGGAGCTCTGATGGCTACACCTTC. The chain employs TRBV12-3 or TRBV12-4 and TRBJ1-2; D might be TRBD1 (5 bases). V lost 6 bases, J lost 6 bases, and 17 bases lay in between. There are 14 residues in the CDR3.

This clonotype was detected many times. The chain employs TRBV5-5 and TRBJ1-3; D ambiguous. The CDR3 runs 15 residues. Germline CDR1 is SGHKS and CDR2 is YYEKEE (reference sequence). The ends were cut back, 2 bases at V and 3 bases at J, with 12 bases in the middle. The CDR3 loop reads CASSFRMGGGNTIYF. In DNA form, the CDR3 reads TGTGCCAGCAGCTTCAGAATGGGAGGTGGAAACACCATATATTTT.

Written as DNA, the CDR3 is TGTGCCAGCAGTTTCGGAGCGGCCCTTAAAGAGACCCAGTACTTC. Its protein is CASSFGAALKETQYF. The chain employs TRBV11-2 and TRBJ2-5, with D tentatively TRBD2 (5 bases). Trimming took off 6 bases at V and 3 bases at J, with 17 bases between the two ends. The CDR3 has 15 residues. Per the germline V gene, CDR1 is SGHAT and CDR2 is FQNNGV.

This clonotype was observed a few times. The chain links TRBV18 to TRBJ2-7; D gene uncertain. Germline assignment: CDR1 KGHSH and CDR2 LQKENI. The CDR3 contains 14 residues. V gave up 4 bases and J gave up 3 bases, with 13 bases separating them. The CDR3 protein is CASSRSANGYEQYF. The CDR3 DNA follows: TGTGCCAGCTCACGATCGGCAAATGGCTACGAGCAGTACTTC. The whole variable domain, remainder taken from reference TRBV18 and TRBJ2-7, is NAGVMQNPRHLVRRRGQEARLRCSPMKGHSHVYWYRQLPEEGLKFMVYLQKENIIDESGMPKERFSAEFPKEGPSILRIQQVVRGDSAAYFCASSRSANGYEQYFGPGTRLTVT.

The chain combines TRBV11-2 with TRBJ1-3; TRBD1 is a possible D gene (6 bases). CDR1 is SGHAT, CDR2 FQNNGV, per germline. The CDR3 is 16 amino acids. V was trimmed by 1 base and J by 3 bases, leaving 13 bases between them. The CDR3, as DNA: TGTGCCAGCAGCTTAGGATCAGGGGAAGTTGGAAACACCATATATTTT. It translates to CASSLGSGEVGNTIYF. The full variable domain, completed using reference TRBV11-2 and TRBJ1-3, is EAGVAQSPRYKIIEKRQSVAFWCNPISGHATLYWYQQILGQGPKLLIQFQNNGVVDDSQLPKDRFSAERLKGVDSTLKIQPAKLEDSAVYLCASSLGSGEVGNTIYFGEGSWLTVV.

This clonotype was counted a few times. The gene calls are TRBV15 and TRBJ1-6, with a tentative D call TRBD1 (5 bases). Germline values: CDR1 LNHNV, CDR2 YYDKDF (reference sequence). Trimming removed 2 bases at V and 10 bases at J, with 9 bases between. The CDR3 totals 13 residues. The CDR3 DNA sequence: TGTGCCACCAGCAGACAGGGTGGGTCACCCCTCCACTTT. This codes for CATSRQGGSPLHF. Full variable domain (missing parts from reference TRBV15 and TRBJ1-6): DAMVIQNPRYQVTQFGKPVTLSCSQTLNHNVMYWYQQKSSQAPKLLFHYYDKDFNNEADTPDNFQSRRPNTSFCFLDIRSPGLGDTAMYLCATSRQGGSPLHFGNGTRLTVT.

This clonotype was seen repeatedly, ten times or more. The V call is TRBV12-3 or TRBV12-4, the J call TRBJ2-1, with D unresolved. V shed 3 bases and J shed 7 bases, with 7 bases lying between them. This CDR3 has 12 amino acids. The CDR3 DNA follows: TGTGCCAGCAGTTTCCCTAGGAATGAGCAGTTCTTC. Its protein product is CASSFPRNEQFF.

The V and J genes are TRBV7-2 and TRBJ2-1; D gene unclear. Germline CDR1 and CDR2: SGHTA and FQGNSA. The V and J ends lost 1 base and 10 bases respectively, with 11 bases between them. The CDR3 consists of 13 residues. In DNA, the CDR3 is TGTGCCAGCAGCTTAGACAAATTAGTCGAGCAGTTCTTC. This sequence encodes CASSLDKLVEQFF.

This clonotype was found many times. The V and J genes are TRBV20-1 and TRBJ1-1, with no clear D. V lost 1 base, J lost 1 base, and 7 bases lay in between. Germline CDR1 is DFQATT and CDR2 is SNEGSKA (reference sequence). The CDR3 consists of 13 residues. In nucleotides, the CDR3 is TGCAGTGCTAGAGTTTGGGGGAACACTGAAGCTTTCTTT. Its translation is CSARVWGNTEAFF.